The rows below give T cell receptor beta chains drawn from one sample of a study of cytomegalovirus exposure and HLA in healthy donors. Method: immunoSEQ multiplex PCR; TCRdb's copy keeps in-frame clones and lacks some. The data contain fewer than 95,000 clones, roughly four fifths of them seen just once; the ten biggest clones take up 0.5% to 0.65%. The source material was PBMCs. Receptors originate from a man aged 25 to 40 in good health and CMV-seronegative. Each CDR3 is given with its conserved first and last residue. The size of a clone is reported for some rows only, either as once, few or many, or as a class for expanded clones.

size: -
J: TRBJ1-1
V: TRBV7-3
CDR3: CASSNTGGTEAFF

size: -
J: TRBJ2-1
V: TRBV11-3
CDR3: CASSFRQDNEQFF

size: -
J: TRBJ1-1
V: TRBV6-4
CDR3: CASRRQGMNTEAFF

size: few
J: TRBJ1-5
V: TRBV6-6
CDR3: CASIAQEGHQPQHF

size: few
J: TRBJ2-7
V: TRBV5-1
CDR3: CASSLTSDEQYF

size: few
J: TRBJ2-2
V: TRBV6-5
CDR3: CASSSFSGELFF

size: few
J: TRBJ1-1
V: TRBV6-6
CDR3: CASSYLTVSEAFF

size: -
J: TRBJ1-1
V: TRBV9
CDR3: CASSVVAEETEAFF

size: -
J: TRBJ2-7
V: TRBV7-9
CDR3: CSSSPGEQYF

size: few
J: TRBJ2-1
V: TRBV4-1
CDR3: CASSQDGLQTGAYEQFF

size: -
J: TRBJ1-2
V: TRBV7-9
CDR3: CASSLGQENGYTF

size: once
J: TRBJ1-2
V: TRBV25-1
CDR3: CASSPNLRGGYGYTF

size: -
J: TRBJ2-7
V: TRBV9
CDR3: CASSVGSGGYEQYF

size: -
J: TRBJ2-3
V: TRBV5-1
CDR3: CASSLSLAGTTDTQYF

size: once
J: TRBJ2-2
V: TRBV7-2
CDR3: CATRPGQNTGELFF

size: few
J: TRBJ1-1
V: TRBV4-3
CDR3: CASSQEYSPRKNTEAFF

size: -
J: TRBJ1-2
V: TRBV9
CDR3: CASSPSYWTGVGYTF

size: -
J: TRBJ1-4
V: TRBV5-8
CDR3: CASSSRTGRFGKLFF

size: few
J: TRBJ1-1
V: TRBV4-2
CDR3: CASSQDAGAFF

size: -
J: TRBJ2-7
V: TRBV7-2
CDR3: CASSLAGTSYEQYF

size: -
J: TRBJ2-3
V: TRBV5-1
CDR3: CASRVEVGTDTQYF

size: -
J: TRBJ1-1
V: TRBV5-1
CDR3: CASSQTTGSEAFF

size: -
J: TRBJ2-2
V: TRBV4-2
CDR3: CASSLGQGQTGELFF

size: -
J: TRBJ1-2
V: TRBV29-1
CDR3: CSVVGTGRYTF

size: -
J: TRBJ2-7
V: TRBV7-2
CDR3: CASSPRQGSYEQYF

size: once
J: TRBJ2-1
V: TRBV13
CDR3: CASSLDRTADQFF

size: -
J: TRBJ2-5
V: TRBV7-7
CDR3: CASSHGGNTGVETQYF

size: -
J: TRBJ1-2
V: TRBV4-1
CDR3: CASSQGQGVEGYGYTF

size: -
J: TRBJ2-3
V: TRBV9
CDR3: CASSVGGDRPTDTQYF

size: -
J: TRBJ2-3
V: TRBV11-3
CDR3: CASSLEGTSISDTQYF

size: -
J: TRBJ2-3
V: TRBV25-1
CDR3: CASSEHRITDTQYF

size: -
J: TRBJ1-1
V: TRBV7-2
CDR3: CASSPWTGIGTEAFF

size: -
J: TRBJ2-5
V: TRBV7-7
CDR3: CASSPREREETQYF

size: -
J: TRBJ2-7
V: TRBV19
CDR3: CASSFRGEYEQYF

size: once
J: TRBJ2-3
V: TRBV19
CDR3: CASSIAEAGPDTQYF

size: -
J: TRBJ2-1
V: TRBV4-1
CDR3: CASSHGLAGPSSYNEQFF

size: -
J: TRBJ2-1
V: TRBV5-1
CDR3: CASSSTAGSYNEQFF

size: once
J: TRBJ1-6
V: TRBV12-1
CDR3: CASSTKVRVNSPLHF

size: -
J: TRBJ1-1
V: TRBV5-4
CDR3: CASSLASGMNTEAFF

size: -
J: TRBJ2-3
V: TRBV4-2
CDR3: CASSQSGASTDTQYF

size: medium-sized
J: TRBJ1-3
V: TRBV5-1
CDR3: CASSLGLGNTIYF

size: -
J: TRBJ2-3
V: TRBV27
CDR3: CASRGGKSGTVSDAQYF

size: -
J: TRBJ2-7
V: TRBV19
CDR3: CASSPGQSYEQYF

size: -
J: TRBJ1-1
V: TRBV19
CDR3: CASSIRRTMNTEAFF

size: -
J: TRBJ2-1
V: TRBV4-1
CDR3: CASSPPDRGASGRPVNEQFF

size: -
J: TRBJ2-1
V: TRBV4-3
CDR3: CASSPDAGGTFANEQFF

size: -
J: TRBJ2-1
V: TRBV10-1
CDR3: CASSDVGSYNEQFF

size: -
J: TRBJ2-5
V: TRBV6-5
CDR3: CASSRREGLETQYF

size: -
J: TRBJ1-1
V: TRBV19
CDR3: CASLPRRYTEAFF

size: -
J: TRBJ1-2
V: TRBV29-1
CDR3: CSVRDIKENYGYTF

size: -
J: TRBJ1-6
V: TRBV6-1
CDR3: CASSEGPVTSPLHF

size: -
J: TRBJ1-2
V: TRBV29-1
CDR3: CSAAANYGYTF

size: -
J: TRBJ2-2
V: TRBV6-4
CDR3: CASSPEQGSTGELFF

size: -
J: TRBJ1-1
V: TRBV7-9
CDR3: CASSSHRGPEAFF

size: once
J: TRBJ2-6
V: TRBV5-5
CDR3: CASSLIQISGANVLTF

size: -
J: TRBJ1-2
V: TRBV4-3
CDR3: CASSPGGDVGGYTF